One sample yielded the 29 T cell receptor beta chains listed below, sequenced in a study of identifying expanded T cells in peripheral blood. TCRdb's copy holds only in-frame clones and misses some; the assay was immunoSEQ multiplex PCR. The table records about 94,000 clones, around 90% of them present only once. Material for sequencing was blood. Every receptor here comes from a person between 18 and 70 years old in good health.

The chain is built from TRBV19 and TRBJ1-1, with 7 bases aligning to TRBD1. Germline loops: CDR1 LNHDA, CDR2 SQIVND (reference sequence). The CDR3 spans 15 residues. Trimming cost V 7 bases and J 3 bases; bases outside gene matches: 11. This CDR3 reads CASTLSPGGDTEAFF. For the CDR3, the DNA is TGTGCCAGTACCCTATCCCCAGGGGGTGACACTGAAGCTTTCTTT.

V usage is TRBV10-2 and J usage is TRBJ1-1; D ambiguous. Germline V gives CDR1 WSHSY, CDR2 SAAADI. The CDR3 runs to 12 residues. V was trimmed by 8 bases and J by 5 bases, leaving 12 bases between them. The CDR3 region has the DNA TGCGCCAGCTCCCAACACGAGACTGAAGCTTTCTTT. This gives the protein CASSQHETEAFF.

The CDR3 protein is CASSLVARQVQNSPLHF. CDR3 in DNA: TGTGCCAGCAGCTTAGTCGCGCGCCAGGTCCAGAATTCACCCCTCCACTTT. This chain connects TRBV7-8 to TRBJ1-6; D remains ambiguous. V was trimmed by 1 base and J by 7 bases, leaving 17 bases between them. The CDR3 sequence is 17 residues long. Germline CDR1 and CDR2: SGHVS and FQNEAQ.

CDR3 DNA sequence: TGTGCCTGGGGGCTAGAGCCCGACAGAGTTCCAATGAACACTGAAGCTTTCTTT. Translating gives CAWGLEPDRVPMNTEAFF. J is TRBJ1-1 and V is TRBV30; a possible D gene is TRBD1 (5 bases). Germline CDR1 and CDR2: GTSNPN and SVGIG (reference sequence). This CDR3 spans 18 amino acids. The V end was cut by 5 bases, the J end by 0 bases, with 25 bases between.

This rearrangement joins TRBV6-4 to TRBJ1-1; maybe TRBD1 (6 bases). The V end lost 4 bases, the J end lost 4 bases, and 10 bases lay between the germline ends. This CDR3 spans 13 amino acids. CDR1 is MRHNA and CDR2 is SNTAGT in the germline V gene. In DNA, the CDR3 is TGTGCCAGCAGTGCTGAGGGGGGCACTGAAGCTTTCTTT. This sequence encodes CASSAEGGTEAFF.

The rearrangement uses TRBV6-1 and TRBJ2-1; 13 positions agree with TRBD2. With 9 bases clipped from V and 6 bases from J, the junction kept 8 bases outside the gene matches. Germline V gene data show CDR1 as MNHNS and CDR2 as SASEGT. CDR3 length: 15 residues. The CDR3 DNA reads as TGTGCCAGTACCCCGGGACTAGCGGGAACCAATGAGCAGTTCTTC. It codes for CASTPGLAGTNEQFF.

The V gene is TRBV19, the J gene TRBJ1-1; D not certain. V was pared by 6 bases and J by 5 bases, with 7 bases between. The germline V gene has CDR1 LNHDA and CDR2 SQIVND (reference sequence). The CDR3 is 11 amino acids. The CDR3 here is CASRMRTEAFF. As DNA, the CDR3 is TGTGCCAGTAGGATGAGGACTGAAGCTTTCTTT.

V usage is TRBV14 and J usage is TRBJ1-6, with D unresolved. Trimming pared 4 bases from V and 7 bases from J, leaving 17 bases between. The CDR3 has 16 amino acids. Germline V CDR1 and CDR2: SGHDN, FVKESK. The CDR3 reads CASSLKIGVGNSPLHF. The CDR3 DNA follows: TGTGCCAGCAGCCTCAAGATCGGGGTTGGGAATTCACCCCTCCACTTT.

The chain has TRBV6-4 and TRBJ2-3; no firm D call. V lost 6 bases and J 1 base, leaving 11 bases between the germline ends. CDR1 and CDR2 from the germline V gene are MRHNA and SNTAGT. The CDR3 extends over 14 amino acids. CDR3 loop: CASRAVEGTDTQYF. The CDR3 nucleotides are TGTGCCAGCAGGGCGGTAGAGGGCACAGATACGCAGTATTTT.

The chain uses TRBV7-9 and TRBJ2-1, with D possibly matching TRBD1 (5 bases). The CDR3 loop spans 14 amino acids. Germline lookup yields CDR1 SEHNR and CDR2 FQNEAQ (reference sequence). Trimming cost V 1 base and J 9 bases, with 13 bases left between them. This CDR3 reads CASSLGPGMSEQFF. CDR3 in DNA: TGTGCCAGCAGCTTAGGTCCAGGGATGTCTGAGCAGTTCTTC.

The rearrangement links TRBV21-1 to TRBJ2-7. TRBV21-1 corresponds to a pseudogene. This CDR3 has 17 residues. The CDR3 bases are TGTGCCAGCAGCAAACCCGGGGGCCGAATAGCGACCTACGAGCAGTACTTC. It codes for CASSKPGGRIATYEQYF.

The gene calls are TRBV11-3 and TRBJ2-4, with D tentatively TRBD1 or TRBD2 (5 bases each). Germline V CDR1 and CDR2: SGHNT, YENEEA. This CDR3 comprises 17 residues. The V and J ends lost 5 bases and 6 bases respectively, with 23 bases between them. CDR3 amino acids: CASSLGVGRNTRNIQYF. In nucleotides, the CDR3 is TGTGCCAGCAGCCTGGGGGTGGGCAGAAATACGAGAAACATTCAGTACTTC.

The chain has TRBV29-1 and TRBJ1-5, with 7 bases that match TRBD1. Losses at the gene ends were 6 bases for V and 1 base for J; bases not matched to a gene: 3. The CDR3 consists of 13 residues. The germline gives CDR1 SQVTM, CDR2 ANQGSEA. The CDR3 is CSVGTESNQPQHF. CDR3 sequence (DNA): TGCAGCGTGGGGACAGAGAGCAATCAGCCCCAGCATTTT.

The rearrangement joins TRBV6-6 to TRBJ1-4; 8 nucleotides match TRBD1. Germline V gives CDR1 MNHNY, CDR2 SVGAGI (reference sequence). The CDR3 is made up of 15 amino acids. Trimming took 4 bases from V and 7 from J; bases not matched to a gene: 8. DNA of the CDR3: TGTGCCAGCAGTTCAAGGGACAGGTTTATTGAAAAACTGTTTTTT. This translates into CASSSRDRFIEKLFF.

The chain has TRBV10-3 and TRBJ1-1; D remains ambiguous. This CDR3 region has 14 residues. Germline loops: CDR1 ENHRY, CDR2 SYGVKD. The V gene lost 2 bases and the J gene lost 1 base, with 8 bases spanning the gap. The DNA for the CDR3 is TGTGCCATCAGTGAGGGACCGCCGAACACTGAAGCTTTCTTT. Translating gives CAISEGPPNTEAFF.

This clone was counted once. V gene TRBV30 combines with J gene TRBJ2-1; possible D gene TRBD1, 6 bases. The CDR3 spans 15 residues. Germline V gene sequence: CDR1 GTSNPN, CDR2 SVGIG (reference sequence). V lost 0 bases and J lost 4, with 13 bases in between. The CDR3 DNA reads TGTGCCTGGAGTGTACTCGGGACATCATACAATGAGCAGTTCTTC. Amino acids: CAWSVLGTSYNEQFF.

This clone was seen a few times. The V and J genes are TRBV30 and TRBJ1-6, with TRBD1 identical over 7 bases. The germline gives CDR1 GTSNPN, CDR2 SVGIG (reference sequence). This CDR3 has 13 residues. V gave up 6 bases and J gave up 6 bases; unmatched junction bases: 5. The CDR3 loop reads CACRGEFNSPLHF. CDR3 nucleotides: TGTGCCTGCAGGGGGGAATTTAATTCACCCCTCCACTTT.

This clone has a handful of counts. The DNA of the CDR3 is TGTGCCAGCAGTTTAAGGGCACCCAACTATGGCTACACCTTC. Amino acid sequence: CASSLRAPNYGYTF. The chain couples TRBV27 to TRBJ1-2; D unresolved. The CDR3 length is 14 residues. The V end was cut by 2 bases, the J end by 2 bases, with 9 bases between. CDR1 and CDR2 (germline): MNHEY, SMNVEV (reference sequence).

The chain recombines TRBV11-3 with TRBJ2-1; a possible D gene is TRBD2 (6 bases). Germline CDR1 is SGHNT and CDR2 is YENEEA. Trimming removed 3 bases at V and 8 bases at J, with 17 bases between. The CDR3 covers 15 residues. CDR3 loop: CASSFLDAGRYEQFF. The CDR3 nucleotides read TGTGCCAGCAGCTTCCTGGATGCGGGAAGATATGAGCAGTTCTTC.

This clone was seen once. The chain recombines TRBV5-1 with TRBJ2-3; D is unresolved. CDR1 is SGHRS and CDR2 is YFSETQ in the germline V gene. The V end was cut by 0 bases, the J end by 0 bases, with 11 bases between. The CDR3 is 16 residues long. The CDR3 spells CASSLARVWSTDTQYF. As DNA, the CDR3 is TGCGCCAGCAGCTTGGCCCGCGTTTGGAGCACAGATACGCAGTATTTT.

This rearrangement joins TRBV13 to TRBJ1-1; D perhaps matches TRBD1 (5 bases). V was pared by 7 bases and J by 0 bases, with 15 bases between. The CDR3 consists of 15 residues. Germline lookup yields CDR1 PRHDT and CDR2 FYEKMQ (reference sequence). The CDR3 loop is CASTRGRGVNTEAFF. Here the CDR3 DNA reads TGTGCCAGCACTCGAGGGCGGGGGGTGAACACTGAAGCTTTCTTT.

The chain uses TRBV6-1 and TRBJ1-5; D gene ambiguous. This CDR3 region has 12 residues. V was shortened by 6 bases and J by 5 bases, with 8 bases between the two germline ends. Germline CDR1 is MNHNS and CDR2 is SASEGT. The CDR3 spells CASSFWDQPQHF. CDR3 sequence (DNA): TGTGCCAGCAGCTTCTGGGATCAGCCCCAGCATTTT.

The chain is built from TRBV25-1 and TRBJ1-2; 8 nucleotides align to TRBD1. Germline-derived CDR1 and CDR2 are MGHDK and SYGVNS. The CDR3 runs 15 residues. Trimming took 3 bases from V and 2 from J; bases not matched to a gene: 5. CDR3 DNA sequence: TGTGCCAGCAGTGAGGGAAGACAGGGGAACTATGGCTACACCTTC. It encodes CASSEGRQGNYGYTF.

The chain employs TRBV5-6 and TRBJ1-2; D gene unclear. The CDR3 contains 14 residues. Germline V gene data show CDR1 as SGHDT and CDR2 as YYEEEE. Trimming stripped 0 bases from V and 0 bases from J, with 6 bases between. The CDR3 DNA is TGTGCCAGCAGCTTGGGTATTCCTAACTATGGCTACACCTTC. Protein sequence: CASSLGIPNYGYTF.

This chain uses TRBV10-3 with TRBJ1-5; unclear D gene. The CDR3 totals 13 residues. V was pared by 4 bases and J by 4 bases, with 8 bases between. Germline lookup yields CDR1 ENHRY and CDR2 SYGVKD. The CDR3 DNA sequence: TGTGCCATCAGTGCTGGAGGAAATCAGCCCCAGCATTTT. It is translated as CAISAGGNQPQHF.

This clone was observed a handful of times. The J gene is TRBJ2-7, the V gene TRBV15, with D unclear. V lost 6 bases and J lost 0, with 9 bases in between. CDR3 length: 13 amino acids. Germline loops: CDR1 LNHNV, CDR2 YYDKDF (reference sequence). The CDR3 DNA reads TGTGCCACCAGTTCCGGGCACTCCTACGAGCAGTACTTC. Its translation is CATSSGHSYEQYF.

The CDR3 loop is CASSSWTDQETQYF. The CDR3 region has the DNA TGTGCCAGCAGCTCCTGGACGGACCAAGAGACCCAGTACTTC. The chain joins TRBV5-5 to TRBJ2-5; D uncertain. This CDR3 has 14 amino acids. Germline assignment: CDR1 SGHKS and CDR2 YYEKEE (reference sequence). The ends were cut back, 3 bases at V and 0 bases at J, with 9 bases in the middle.

In nucleotides, the CDR3 is TGTGCCTGGAGCGGGGACAGGGAGTTTCGGAGCAATCAGCCCCAGCATTTT. Translated: CAWSGDREFRSNQPQHF. This chain connects TRBV30 to TRBJ1-5; 9 bases are shared with TRBD1. CDR1 and CDR2 (germline): GTSNPN, SVGIG (reference sequence). Trimming cost V 3 bases and J 1 base; bases outside gene matches: 10. The CDR3 is made up of 17 amino acids.

This clone appeared once. A read error may produce the germline difference seen at one junction end. V usage is TRBV11-2 and J usage is TRBJ2-7, with D maybe TRBD1 (6 bases). The CDR3 consists of 14 residues. Germline lookup yields CDR1 SGHAT and CDR2 FQNNGV. CDR3 nucleotides: TGTGCCAGCAGCATAGACAGGACAAGACTCGAGCAGTACTTC. Its translation: CASSIDRTRLEQYF.